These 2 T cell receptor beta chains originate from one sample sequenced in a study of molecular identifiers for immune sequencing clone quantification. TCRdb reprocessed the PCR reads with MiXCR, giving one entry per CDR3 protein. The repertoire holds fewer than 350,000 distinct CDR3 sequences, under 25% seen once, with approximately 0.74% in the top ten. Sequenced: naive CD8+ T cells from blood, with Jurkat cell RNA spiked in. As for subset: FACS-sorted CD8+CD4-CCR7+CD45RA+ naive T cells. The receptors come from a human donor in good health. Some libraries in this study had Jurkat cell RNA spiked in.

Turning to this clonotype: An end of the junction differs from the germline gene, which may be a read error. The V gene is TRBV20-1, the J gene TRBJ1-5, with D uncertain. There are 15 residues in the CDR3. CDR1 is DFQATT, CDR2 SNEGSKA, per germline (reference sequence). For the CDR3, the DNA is TGCGGTGCTACTTCTACACAGCAACCAAATCAGCCCCAGCATTTT. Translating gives CGATSTQQPNQPQHF.

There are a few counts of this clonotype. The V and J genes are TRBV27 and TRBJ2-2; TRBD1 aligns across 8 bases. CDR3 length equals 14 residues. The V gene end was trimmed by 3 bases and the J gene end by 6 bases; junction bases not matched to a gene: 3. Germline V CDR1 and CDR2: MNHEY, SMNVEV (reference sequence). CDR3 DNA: TGTGCCAGCAGTTTCGGGACAGGCCCCGGGGAGCTGTTTTTT. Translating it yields CASSFGTGPGELFF.